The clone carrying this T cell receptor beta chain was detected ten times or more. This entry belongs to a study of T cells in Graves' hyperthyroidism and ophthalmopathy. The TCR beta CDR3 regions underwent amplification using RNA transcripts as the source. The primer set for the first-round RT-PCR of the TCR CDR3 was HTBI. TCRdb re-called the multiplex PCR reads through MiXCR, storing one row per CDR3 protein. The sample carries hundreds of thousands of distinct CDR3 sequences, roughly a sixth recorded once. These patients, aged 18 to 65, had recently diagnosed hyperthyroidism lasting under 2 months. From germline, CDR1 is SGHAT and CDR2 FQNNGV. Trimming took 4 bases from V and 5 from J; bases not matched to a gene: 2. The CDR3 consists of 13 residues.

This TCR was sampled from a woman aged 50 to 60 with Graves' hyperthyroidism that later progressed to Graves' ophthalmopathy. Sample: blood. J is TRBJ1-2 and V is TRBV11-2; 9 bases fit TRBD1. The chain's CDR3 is CASSSQGAYGYTF. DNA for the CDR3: TGTGCCAGCAGCTCACAGGGGGCATATGGCTACACCTTC. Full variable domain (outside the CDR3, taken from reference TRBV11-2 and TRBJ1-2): EAGVAQSPRYKIIEKRQSVAFWCNPISGHATLYWYQQILGQGPKLLIQFQNNGVVDDSQLPKDRFSAERLKGVDSTLKIQPAKLEDSAVYLCASSSQGAYGYTFGSGTRLTVV.